The 11 T cell receptor beta chains in this list originate from one sample, sequenced in a study of molecular identifiers for immune sequencing clone quantification. In TCRdb, the PCR reads were re-called with MiXCR into one record per CDR3 protein. The data hold 350,000 or so distinct CDR3 sequences, with 20% to 25% observed a single time. Specimen: naive CD8+ T cells from blood, with Jurkat cell RNA spiked in. This sample's subset: FACS-sorted CD8+CD4-CCR7+CD45RA+ naive T cells. The receptors were gathered from a human donor in good health. Some libraries in this study had Jurkat cell RNA spiked in.

The chain is built from TRBV18 and TRBJ2-7; 7 bases align to TRBD1. The CDR3 sequence is 17 residues long. Germline V gene lookup returns CDR1 KGHSH and CDR2 LQKENI. Trimming cost V 3 bases and J 2 bases; bases outside gene matches: 13. In DNA form, the CDR3 reads TGTGCCAGCTCACCGTACCTTGGGGACAGAAGTCCCTACGAGCAGTACTTC. This translates into CASSPYLGDRSPYEQYF.

This clonotype appeared many times. V and J are TRBV19 and TRBJ2-3, with D maybe TRBD2 (6 bases). V lost 11 bases and J lost 4, with 19 bases in between. The CDR3 contains 14 residues. CDR1 and CDR2 from the germline V gene are LNHDA and SQIVND (reference sequence). The CDR3: CAPRRGIVADTQYF. In nucleotides, the CDR3 is TGTGCCCCTAGGAGGGGTATAGTTGCAGATACGCAGTATTTT.

The gene calls are TRBV10-3 and TRBJ2-7, with D perhaps TRBD1 or TRBD2 (7 bases each). CDR3 length: 10 amino acids. Germline loops: CDR1 ENHRY, CDR2 SYGVKD. The CDR3: CAAGGGEQYF. DNA for the CDR3: TGTGCTGCAGGGGGGGGCGAGCAGTACTTC.

Remarks on this clonotype: A much more abundant neighbour one base away suggests this may be a read error. The genes are TRBV20-1 and TRBJ1-1; D gene uncertain. From germline, CDR1 is DFQATT and CDR2 SNEGSKA (reference sequence). The CDR3 is made up of 11 amino acids. CDR3 DNA sequence: TGCAGTGCTAAGTTGCTGTTTGAAGCTTCCTTT. Translating gives CSAKLLFEASF.

As concerns this clonotype: A read error may explain this, as a much larger clone is one base away. V gene TRBV29-1 combines with J gene TRBJ1-1; D is unclear. The ends were cut back, 7 bases at V and 4 bases at J, with 7 bases in the middle. The CDR3 is made up of 10 amino acids. CDR1 is SQVTM, CDR2 ANQGSEA, per germline. CDR3 sequence: CSGGITEAFF. The CDR3 DNA is TGCAGCGGCGGGATCACTGAAGCTTTCTTT.

This clonotype was recorded many times. The chain joins TRBV20-1 to TRBJ2-7; D gene ambiguous. V dropped 5 bases and J dropped 0 bases, with 11 bases sitting between them. The CDR3 consists of 13 residues. CDR1 DFQATT and CDR2 SNEGSKA come from the germline V gene (reference sequence). The CDR3 reads CSADKGSSYEQYF. CDR3 nucleotides: TGCAGTGCTGACAAGGGAAGCTCCTACGAGCAGTACTTC.

The chain has TRBV7-9 and TRBJ2-1; 9 nucleotides line up with TRBD1. This CDR3 spans 16 amino acids. CDR1 SEHNR and CDR2 FQNEAQ come from the germline V gene (reference sequence). V shed 4 bases and J 5 bases; nucleotides not matched to a gene: 9. CDR3 loop: CASSSPYGTGHNEQFF. The CDR3 nucleotides read TGTGCCAGCAGCTCCCCGTATGGGACAGGGCACAATGAGCAGTTCTTC.

This clonotype was observed many times. In DNA, the CDR3 is TGTGCCAGCAGCACGGGGGCTGAGCAGTTCTTC. Its translation is CASSTGAEQFF. The chain combines TRBV7-8 with TRBJ2-1; perhaps D is TRBD1 or TRBD2 (6 bases each). This CDR3 has 11 amino acids. Germline V gene data show CDR1 as SGHVS and CDR2 as FQNEAQ. Trimming took off 5 bases at V and 9 bases at J, with 8 bases between the two ends.

This clonotype has at least ten counts. The rearrangement uses TRBV7-9 and TRBJ2-3; D tentatively fits TRBD1 or TRBD2 (6 bases each). CDR1 SEHNR and CDR2 FQNEAQ come from the germline V gene (reference sequence). This CDR3 has 14 residues. The V and J ends lost 2 bases and 6 bases respectively, with 12 bases between them. The CDR3 reads CASSLSTGRDTQYF. In DNA, the CDR3 is TGTGCCAGCAGCTTAAGCACAGGGAGGGATACGCAGTATTTT.

The chain links TRBV6-2 or TRBV6-3 to TRBJ2-6; TRBD1 matches at 7 bases. V was clipped by 5 bases and J by 5 bases; unmatched bases: 9. CDR1 MNHEY and CDR2 SVGEGT come from the germline V gene. The length of the CDR3 is 16 residues. The CDR3 DNA follows: TGTGCCAGCAGTCCAAGGGACAGCCGCTGGGCCAACGTCCTGACTTTC. Its protein product is CASSPRDSRWANVLTF.

This clonotype showed up many times. The rearrangement joins TRBV7-9 to TRBJ2-5; 8 bases match TRBD1. Per the germline V gene, CDR1 is SEHNR and CDR2 is FQNEAQ (reference sequence). V dropped 1 base and J dropped 4; count of bases not matched to a gene: 5. The CDR3 length is 15 residues. CDR3 region: CASSLVGQGSETQYF. As DNA, the CDR3 is TGTGCCAGCAGCTTAGTTGGACAGGGTTCAGAGACCCAGTACTTC. Full variable domain (rest looked up from reference TRBV7-9 and TRBJ2-5): DTGVSQNPRHKITKRGQNVTFRCDPISEHNRLYWYRQTLGQGPEFLTYFQNEAQLEKSRLLSDRFSAERPKGSFSTLEIQRTEQGDSAMYLCASSLVGQGSETQYFGPGTRLLVL.